This T cell receptor (beta chain) derives from a study of beta chain features in type 1 diabetes. Study-wide results and limits: The study found moderately but significantly shorter TCRB CDR3s in all four CD4+ subsets of Type 1 diabetes patients.

The CDR3 covers 13 residues. Germline CDR1 reads SGHTA; CDR2 reads FQGNSA. The germline V and J ends were trimmed by 4 bases and 1 base, with 4 bases remaining between them. Since all of the isolated RNA was reverse transcribed, expressed TCRB transcripts were what got sequenced. The data were produced by immunoSEQ multiplex PCR, yet TCRdb's version contains in-frame clones alone and is incomplete. The top ten hold 0.095% to 0.15% of the sample, which has around 600,000 clones, roughly 12% seen once. This clone was seen a few times. The antigen is undetermined. The chain has TRBV7-2 and TRBJ2-2; D gene unclear. The TCR sequence derives from a man aged 25 to 45 with type 1 diabetes. The specimen sequenced was naive CD4+ T cells from blood. The CDR3 spells CASSSWNTGELFF. Here the CDR3 DNA reads TGTGCCAGCAGCTCCTGGAACACCGGGGAGCTGTTTTTT.